The clone carrying this T cell receptor beta chain appeared many times. Its matching antigen is unknown. Researchers attached unique molecular identifiers to individual cDNA molecules. Via MiXCR, TCRdb re-called the 5' RACE reads, giving one row per CDR3 protein. The sample includes about 26,000 distinct CDR3 sequences, 4% to 6% of them seen just once. The record originates from a study of early T cells in non-severe SARS-CoV-2 infection. Findings and limits, study-wide: VDJdb-based matching was biased toward anti-spike CD8 responses and missed private and CD4 specificities.

CDR3 length: 16 residues. Trimming shortened V by 3 bases and J by 7 bases, and 20 bases separated the two germline ends. This TCR derives from an adult who was a healthcare worker with PCR-confirmed SARS-CoV-2 infection or an uninfected control (not recorded which). Sequencing was done on a sample of whole blood. V is TRBV12-3 or TRBV12-4 and J is TRBJ2-3; a possible D gene is TRBD2 (6 bases). The CDR3 loop reads CASSLDAAGVQNTQYF. CDR3 DNA: TGTGCCAGCAGTTTGGATGCAGCGGGCGTTCAGAATACGCAGTATTTT.